These 30 T cell receptor beta chains were all obtained from the same sample, sequenced in a study of patients and donors after allogeneic stem cell transplantation. TCRdb re-derived calls from the RT-PCR reads in MiXCR, one entry per CDR3 protein. The table shows about a million distinct CDR3 sequences, with more than 15% occurring only once. Sequenced input: blood, either unsorted or a sorted T cell fraction (not recorded which). These receptor sequences come from a human donor who was either an allogeneic HSCT recipient or a stem cell or donor lymphocyte infusion donor (not recorded which). It is not recorded whose cells these are; they may come from a transplant donor.

The CDR3 region is CSVGAHATDTQYF. The CDR3 nucleotides are TGCAGCGTTGGGGCCCACGCCACAGATACGCAGTATTTT. The chain combines TRBV29-1 with TRBJ2-3; D ambiguous. Germline assignment: CDR1 SQVTM and CDR2 ANQGSEA. V was shortened by 4 bases and J by 2 bases, with 10 bases between the two germline ends. The CDR3 runs 13 residues.

This clonotype has more than one count but fewer than ten. V is TRBV29-1 and J is TRBJ1-1; a possible D gene is TRBD1 (6 bases). Germline CDR1 is SQVTM and CDR2 is ANQGSEA. V lost 3 bases to trimming and J lost 5 bases, with 13 bases between them. There are 13 residues in the CDR3. In DNA form, the CDR3 reads TGCAGCGTTGAGGCCGGGGGGCTAACTGAAGCTTTCTTT. Residues: CSVEAGGLTEAFF.

This clonotype was observed a handful of times. The chain is built from TRBV5-6 and TRBJ2-5; D uncertain. This CDR3 has 14 amino acids. Per germline, CDR1 SGHDT and CDR2 YYEEEE. The V and J ends lost 4 bases and 5 bases respectively, with 15 bases between them. CDR3: CASSLMNGPETQYF. The CDR3, as DNA: TGTGCCAGCAGCCTCATGAATGGGCCGGAGACCCAGTACTTC. Full variable domain (remainder filled in from reference TRBV5-6 and TRBJ2-5): DAGVTQSPTHLIKTRGQQVTLRCSPKSGHDTVSWYQQALGQGPQFIFQYYEEEERQRGNFPDRFSGHQFPNYSSELNVNALLLGDSALYLCASSLMNGPETQYFGPGTRLLVL.

This clonotype came up a few times. The chain uses TRBV7-2 and TRBJ2-7, with D possibly TRBD2 on 6 matching bases. Germline V gene lookup returns CDR1 SGHTA and CDR2 FQGNSA. Deletions cut 11 bases from V and 4 bases from J, with 21 bases between. The CDR3 has 14 amino acids. CDR3 sequence (DNA): TGTGCCTTCAGCTTAGACCGGGAGAGATACGAGCAGTACTTC. This gives the protein CAFSLDRERYEQYF.

V gene TRBV5-6 combines with J gene TRBJ1-5; unclear D gene. Deletions cut 2 bases from V and 2 bases from J, with 8 bases between. Germline V CDR1 and CDR2: SGHDT, YYEEEE. The CDR3 loop spans 14 amino acids. The CDR3 bases are TGTGCCAGCAGCTTCGGGAGCCGCAATCAGCCCCAGCATTTT. Residues: CASSFGSRNQPQHF. Drawing the rest from reference TRBV5-6 and TRBJ1-5, the complete variable domain is DAGVTQSPTHLIKTRGQQVTLRCSPKSGHDTVSWYQQALGQGPQFIFQYYEEEERQRGNFPDRFSGHQFPNYSSELNVNALLLGDSALYLCASSFGSRNQPQHFGDGTRLSIL.

This clonotype turned up a few times. The chain recombines TRBV5-1 with TRBJ1-3; D is unresolved. V was pared by 4 bases and J by 0 bases, with 11 bases between. CDR3 length: 15 amino acids. CDR1 is SGHRS, CDR2 YFSETQ, per germline. The CDR3 DNA is TGCGCCAGCAGCACGGACTTTTCCTCTGGAAACACCATATATTTT. Translation gives CASSTDFSSGNTIYF.

The chain joins TRBV6-1 to TRBJ2-3; 7 positions agree with TRBD2. With 4 bases clipped from V and 2 bases from J, the junction kept 9 bases outside the gene matches. Germline V gene lookup returns CDR1 MNHNS and CDR2 SASEGT. This CDR3 has 16 amino acids. The DNA for the CDR3 is TGTGCCAGCAGTGGAGCTCTAGCGGCGAACACAGATACGCAGTATTTT. Protein: CASSGALAANTDTQYF.

The chain couples TRBV7-9 to TRBJ1-2; D remains unclear. The V and J ends lost 2 bases and 6 bases respectively, with 10 bases between them. Germline V gives CDR1 SEHNR, CDR2 FQNEAQ (reference sequence). The length of the CDR3 is 13 residues. For the CDR3, the DNA is TGTGCCAGCAGCTTATCGCTAGTGGATGGCTACACCTTC. Amino acids: CASSLSLVDGYTF.

The chain joins TRBV9 to TRBJ2-2; 8 bases are a match to TRBD1. Germline CDR1 reads SGDLS; CDR2 reads YYNGEE. V lost 4 bases, J lost 5 bases, and 10 bases stayed unmatched. The CDR3 consists of 16 residues. The CDR3 reads CASSPQGRGRTGELFF. CDR3 in DNA: TGTGCCAGCAGCCCTCAAGGCAGGGGGCGAACCGGGGAGCTGTTTTTT.

V gene TRBV5-6 combines with J gene TRBJ1-5; 7 positions agree with TRBD1. CDR1 is SGHDT and CDR2 is YYEEEE in the germline V gene. The ends lost 1 base at V and 3 bases at J; junction bases unmatched: 4. The CDR3 is made up of 15 amino acids. Here the CDR3 reads CASSLRGTVNQPQHF. CDR3 bases: TGTGCCAGCAGCTTGCGGGGGACAGTCAATCAGCCCCAGCATTTT.

This clonotype was detected a few times. This chain joins TRBV20-1 and TRBJ2-3; D not certain. This CDR3 has 15 residues. Deletions cut 7 bases from V and 4 bases from J, with 21 bases between. Germline lookup yields CDR1 DFQATT and CDR2 SNEGSKA (reference sequence). CDR3 bases: TGCAGTGTCCCTCCCGGGTCCCTTGGAGCAGATACGCAGTATTTT. Protein sequence: CSVPPGSLGADTQYF.

V is TRBV7-3 and J is TRBJ1-2; D not resolved. This CDR3 has 14 amino acids. V was clipped by 0 bases and J by 4 bases, with 9 bases between them. The germline CDR1 and CDR2 sequences are SGHTA and FQGTGA. As DNA, the CDR3 is TGTGCCAGCAGCTTAACACCAAACCTCTATGGCTACACCTTC. Protein: CASSLTPNLYGYTF. The full variable domain, with the rest looked up from reference TRBV7-3 and TRBJ1-2, is GAGVSQTPSNKVTEKGKYVELRCDPISGHTALYWYRQSLGQGPEFLIYFQGTGAADDSGLPNDRFFAVRPEGSVSTLKIQRTERGDSAVYLCASSLTPNLYGYTFGSGTRLTVV.

This clonotype has at least ten counts. V is TRBV20-1 and J is TRBJ2-1; 9 positions agree with TRBD1. Germline V gene data show CDR1 as DFQATT and CDR2 as SNEGSKA (reference sequence). The CDR3 totals 15 residues. Trimming removed 2 bases from V and 4 bases from J; junction bases left unmatched: 6. The DNA of the CDR3 is TGCAGTGCTAGACCCGGGACAGGGCGTTACAATGAGCAGTTCTTC. Protein product: CSARPGTGRYNEQFF.

The genes are TRBV7-2 and TRBJ1-2; D ambiguous. The CDR3 has 11 amino acids. V lost 5 bases, J lost 7 bases, and 8 bases lay in between. CDR1 and CDR2 (germline): SGHTA, FQGNSA. CDR3 nucleotides: TGTGCCAGCAGCCGTGGGAGTGGCTACACCTTC. As protein: CASSRGSGYTF.

This sequence joins TRBV7-6 and TRBJ2-7; 10 bases are a match to TRBD2. With V trimmed by 2 bases and J by 2 bases, 3 bases remained unmatched. Germline CDR1 reads SGHVS; CDR2 reads FNYEAQ. This CDR3 region has 15 residues. CDR3 in amino acids: CASSLLSGRAYEQYF. The CDR3 coding sequence is TGTGCCAGCAGCTTACTGAGCGGGAGGGCCTACGAGCAGTACTTC.

This clonotype was found a few times. The V call is TRBV6-1, the J call TRBJ2-7, with D perhaps matching TRBD2 (6 bases). CDR3 length: 15 residues. Deletions cut 6 bases from V and 5 bases from J, with 20 bases between. Germline CDR1 MNHNS, CDR2 SASEGT. CDR3 sequence: CASRPGLIGLDEQYF. The DNA for the CDR3 is TGTGCCAGCAGGCCGGGACTGATCGGACTGGACGAGCAGTACTTC.

A few counts support this clonotype. This chain uses TRBV7-9 with TRBJ2-5; tentatively, D is TRBD2 (5 bases). This CDR3 has 15 residues. V shed 4 bases and J shed 2 bases, with 14 bases lying between them. Germline-derived CDR1 and CDR2 are SEHNR and FQNEAQ (reference sequence). In nucleotides, the CDR3 is TGTGCCAGCAGCTCGCCCGAGCGGCTACAAGAGACCCAGTACTTC. It translates to CASSSPERLQETQYF. The full variable domain, its missing parts supplied by reference TRBV7-9 and TRBJ2-5, is DTGVSQNPRHKITKRGQNVTFRCDPISEHNRLYWYRQTLGQGPEFLTYFQNEAQLEKSRLLSDRFSAERPKGSFSTLEIQRTEQGDSAMYLCASSSPERLQETQYFGPGTRLLVL.

This clonotype was recorded a few times. The chain joins TRBV5-6 to TRBJ1-6, with 8 bases fitting TRBD1. There are 13 residues in the CDR3. V was pared by 5 bases and J by 7 bases, with 2 bases of the junction left unmatched. Germline CDR1 SGHDT, CDR2 YYEEEE. The CDR3 nucleotides read TGTGCCAGCAGGACAGGGGAAAATTCACCCCTCCACTTT. It specifies CASRTGENSPLHF.

The chain links TRBV5-1 to TRBJ1-2; the D is unclear. V dropped 1 base and J dropped 5 bases, with 12 bases sitting between them. Germline CDR1 SGHRS, CDR2 YFSETQ. CDR3 length: 14 residues. Written as DNA, the CDR3 is TGCGCCAGCAGCTTGACCGGCCATGGGTATGGCTACACCTTC. Protein sequence: CASSLTGHGYGYTF.

This clonotype was picked up many times. The J gene is TRBJ2-1, the V gene TRBV7-6, with a possible D match to TRBD2 (5 bases). The ends were cut back, 1 base at V and 5 bases at J, with 12 bases in the middle. Germline V gene data show CDR1 as SGHVS and CDR2 as FNYEAQ. The CDR3 extends over 15 amino acids. This chain's CDR3 is CASSLVGGPDNEQFF. CDR3 in DNA: TGTGCCAGCAGCTTAGTAGGAGGACCCGACAATGAGCAGTTCTTC.

The chain carries TRBV5-1 and TRBJ2-1, with D tentatively TRBD2 (6 bases). Per germline, CDR1 SGHRS and CDR2 YFSETQ. The CDR3 consists of 17 residues. The V and J ends lost 4 bases and 0 bases respectively, with 17 bases between them. The CDR3 DNA reads TGCGCCAGCAGCGGGTCCGGGAGCCTCAGCTCCTACAATGAGCAGTTCTTC. Amino acid sequence: CASSGSGSLSSYNEQFF.

This clonotype was seen more than once but under ten times. A read error may account for a junction end that differs from germline. This chain connects TRBV7-9 to TRBJ2-7, with D uncertain. CDR1 SEHNR and CDR2 FQNEAQ come from the germline V gene (reference sequence). The CDR3 sequence is 13 residues long. DNA of the CDR3: TGTGCCAGCAGCATGGGATCCTCCCACGAGCAGTACTTC. The encoded protein is CASSMGSSHEQYF.

The chain combines TRBV30 with TRBJ1-1; 10 bases line up with TRBD1. Germline lookup yields CDR1 GTSNPN and CDR2 SVGIG (reference sequence). The CDR3 is 14 amino acids. Trimming removed 4 bases from V and 6 bases from J; junction bases left unmatched: 8. CDR3 residues: CAWTTDRGLAEAFF. The DNA of the CDR3 is TGTGCCTGGACTACTGACAGGGGGCTAGCTGAAGCTTTCTTT.

In its sample, this clonotype was seen many times. The gene calls are TRBV12-3 or TRBV12-4 and TRBJ1-5; 11 bases align to TRBD1. The CDR3 is 16 amino acids. Trimming cost V 0 bases and J 5 bases; bases outside gene matches: 3. As DNA, the CDR3 is TGTGCCAGCAGTTTAGCGGACAGGGGGCATGATCAGCCCCAGCATTTT. Translated, it gives CASSLADRGHDQPQHF.

This clonotype was counted a few times. This rearrangement joins TRBV29-1 to TRBJ2-7; D is uncertain. The V gene lost 4 bases and the J gene lost 5 bases, with 15 bases spanning the gap. From germline, CDR1 is SQVTM and CDR2 ANQGSEA. The CDR3 totals 13 residues. For the CDR3, the DNA is TGCAGCGTTGGGAGCGTACTAACCCACGAGCAGTACTTC. Residues: CSVGSVLTHEQYF.

This clonotype was picked up a small number of times. This chain uses TRBV11-2 with TRBJ1-6, with a tentative D call TRBD1 (5 bases). Trimming pared 1 base from V and 10 bases from J, leaving 11 bases between. Per germline, CDR1 SGHAT and CDR2 FQNNGV. There are 14 residues in the CDR3. The CDR3 nucleotides are TGTGCCAGCAGCTTAGGGGGCCTCAAATCACCCCTCCACTTT. Translated, it gives CASSLGGLKSPLHF.

The CDR3 loop is CASSSTVSSEQFF. Here the CDR3 DNA reads TGTGCCAGCAGTTCGACAGTGAGCAGTGAGCAGTTCTTC. The chain uses TRBV12-3 or TRBV12-4 and TRBJ2-1; maybe TRBD1 (5 bases). This CDR3 spans 13 amino acids. The V end lost 4 bases, the J end lost 9 bases, and 13 bases lay between the germline ends.

This clonotype was counted many times. The rearrangement joins TRBV25-1 to TRBJ2-3; TRBD1 might be the D (5 bases). Trimming removed 2 bases at V and 9 bases at J, with 9 bases between. The CDR3 length is 12 residues. CDR1 and CDR2 (germline): MGHDK, SYGVNS. This CDR3 reads CASSERGGTQYF. The CDR3 bases are TGTGCCAGCAGTGAAAGGGGTGGGACGCAGTATTTT.

The chain has TRBV6-5 and TRBJ2-5; possible D gene TRBD2, 6 bases. The CDR3 totals 12 residues. V was pared by 6 bases and J by 10 bases, with 15 bases between. Germline V gives CDR1 MNHEY, CDR2 SVGAGI. The CDR3 region is CASRRDWTHQYF. CDR3 coding DNA: TGTGCCAGCAGACGGGACTGGACCCACCAGTACTTC.

V is TRBV7-9 and J is TRBJ2-1; TRBD1 or TRBD2 may be the D gene (5 bases each). Germline CDR1 reads SEHNR; CDR2 reads FQNEAQ (reference sequence). This CDR3 contains 15 residues. With 4 bases removed from V and 4 bases from J, the gap between germline ends came to 14 bases. Here the CDR3 reads CASSYDLGRYNEQFF. As DNA, the CDR3 is TGTGCCAGCAGCTACGATTTGGGACGTTACAATGAGCAGTTCTTC.